This TCR beta chain was identified during a study of blood T cell repertoires in COVID-19. Background on the study: From the United States, Italy and Spain came samples of acute and convalescent COVID-19.

Enrollment of patients from Seattle took place during active infection, with longitudinal follow-up. Using immunoSEQ multiplex PCR, the repertoire was profiled, and TCRdb retains in-frame clones only, with some absent. Of about 300,000 clones in the sample, roughly 90% were seen once. V dropped 0 bases and J dropped 0; count of bases not matched to a gene: 10. CDR1 and CDR2 from the germline V gene are LGHDT and YNNKEL (reference sequence). The CDR3 is made up of 19 amino acids. This sequence was found in a woman aged 25 to 45 with COVID-19, enrolled during active disease. Sequenced input: peripheral blood. The rearrangement joins TRBV3-1 (or the pseudogene TRBV3-2) to TRBJ2-3; 9 bases map to TRBD2. CDR3 bases: TGTGCCAGCAGCCAAGATATGTCAGGGACTAGCCCGAGCACAGATACGCAGTATTTT. Its translation: CASSQDMSGTSPSTDTQYF.